This T cell receptor beta chain was sequenced for a study of memory CD4+ T cells and cytomegalovirus serostatus. Whole-study results and caveats: Suggested: most of the CMV-linked TCR signature lies in CD4+ memory cells.

This clone came up once. No antigen is known for it. Profiled with immunoSEQ multiplex PCR; TCRdb holds only in-frame clones, not every one. In the table there are about 57,000 clones, around 80% of which are singletons. The sort gate was single viable CD3+CD4+CD8-CD45RO+ cells for memory CD4+ T cells. Total CD4+ T cells were enriched by CD4 positive selection. This CDR3 is built from 12 residues. Per germline, CDR1 MNHNS and CDR2 SASEGT. The ends were cut back, 8 bases at V and 0 bases at J, with 8 bases in the middle. This receptor was obtained from an adult in good health and CMV-seronegative. This chain joins TRBV6-1 and TRBJ2-7, with D perhaps TRBD2 (6 bases). Sequenced material: memory CD4+ T cells from blood. This chain's CDR3 is CASRESSYEQYF. The CDR3, as DNA: TGTGCCAGCCGGGAGAGCTCCTACGAGCAGTACTTC.